The rows below give T cell receptor beta chains drawn from one sample of a study of blood T cell repertoires in COVID-19. The protocol was immunoSEQ multiplex PCR, while the TCRdb copy is restricted to in-frame clones and leaves out a portion. This repertoire shows some 500,000 clones, 85% to 90% found once; its top ten account for 1.5% to 2%. Sample: PBMCs or T cells enriched from blood (not recorded which). These receptors originate from a woman in her thirties or forties who had recovered from COVID-19. CDR3s include the opening cysteine and the closing phenylalanine or tryptophan. Each record gives: clone size, V gene, J gene, D gene, CDR3 protein, CDR3 DNA. D genes are given only for firm matches. Clone size, where shown, is once, few, many, or a class for clones that have expanded.

>.|TRBV12-3/TRBV12-4|TRBJ2-2|.
CASSPSGELFF
TGTGCCAGCAGCCCCTCCGGGGAGCTGTTTTTT
>once|TRBV18|TRBJ2-2|.
CASSPWGEQTPTGELFF
TGTGCCAGCTCACCGTGGGGAGAGCAGACCCCCACCGGGGAGCTGTTTTTT
>.|TRBV4-3|TRBJ2-3|TRBD2
CASSQEWLAGSGDTQYF
TGCGCCAGCAGCCAAGAATGGCTAGCGGGGTCCGGGGATACGCAGTATTTT
>.|TRBV6-2/TRBV6-3|TRBJ1-2|.
CASSNYNYGYTF
TGTGCCAGCAGCAATTATAACTATGGCTACACCTTC
>once|TRBV4-3|TRBJ1-6|.
CASSQDYVTALNSPLHF
TGCGCCAGCAGCCAAGATTATGTGACAGCCCTCAATTCACCCCTCCACTTT
>.|TRBV10-3|TRBJ2-3|.
CAISEGAGRQYF
TGTGCCATCAGTGAAGGTGCAGGGCGGCAGTATTTT
>.|TRBV9|TRBJ1-3|.
CASSPPGGVGNTIYF
TGTGCCAGCAGCCCGCCGGGGGGGGTTGGAAACACCATATATTTT
>once|TRBV29-1|TRBJ1-1|.
CSVEGTVNTEAFF
TGCAGCGTTGAAGGGACAGTGAACACTGAAGCTTTCTTT
>.|TRBV7-9|TRBJ2-3|.
CASSPPSGDTQYF
TGTGCCAGCAGCCCCCCGTCAGGGGATACGCAGTATTTT
>.|TRBV2|TRBJ1-1|.
CASSQGPTEAFF
TGTGCCAGCTCACAGGGTCCCACTGAAGCTTTCTTT
>.|TRBV13|TRBJ2-1|.
CASSPGNEQFF
TGTGCCAGCTCGCCCGGGAATGAGCAGTTCTTC
>.|TRBV13|TRBJ1-1|.
CASSSVRAGDTEAFF
TGTGCCAGCAGCTCCGTACGGGCGGGGGACACTGAAGCTTTCTTT
>once|TRBV19|TRBJ2-5|.
CASARTAQETQYF
TGTGCCAGTGCGCGGACAGCCCAAGAGACCCAGTACTTC
>.|TRBV18|TRBJ1-4|.
CASSPPAGTNEKLFF
TGTGCCAGCTCACCACCGGCAGGGACTAATGAAAAACTGTTTTTT
>.|TRBV19|TRBJ2-7|.
CASSAGTGYEQYF
TGTGCCAGTAGTGCCGGGACTGGCTACGAGCAGTACTTC
>.|TRBV7-7|TRBJ1-1|.
CASSLSRGTEAFF
TGTGCCAGCAGCTTAAGTCGGGGAACTGAAGCTTTCTTT
>few|TRBV7-9|TRBJ2-7|.
CASSLGAGTTSSYEQYF
TGTGCCAGCAGCTTAGGAGCCGGGACAACATCCTCCTACGAGCAGTACTTC
>.|TRBV10-3|TRBJ1-1|.
CAISESFWEEGLTEAFF
TGTGCCATCAGTGAGTCGTTTTGGGAGGAGGGCCTCACTGAAGCTTTCTTT
>.|TRBV5-6|TRBJ2-1|TRBD1
CASSLFGQGTYNEQFF
TGTGCCAGCAGCTTGTTTGGACAGGGGACCTACAATGAGCAGTTCTTC
>once|TRBV27|TRBJ1-1|TRBD1
CASSLLGQGVNTEAFF
TGTGCCAGCAGTTTACTGGGACAGGGTGTGAACACTGAAGCTTTCTTT
>.|TRBV7-9|TRBJ2-5|.
CASSLRRGQETQYF
TGTGCCAGCAGCTTAAGGAGGGGCCAAGAGACCCAGTACTTC
>.|TRBV4-1|TRBJ2-7|TRBD2
CASSYGLATYEQYF
TGCGCCAGCAGCTATGGACTAGCGACCTACGAGCAGTACTTC
>.|TRBV11-2|TRBJ2-1|.
CASVLGGGSYNEQFF
TGTGCCAGCGTCCTCGGGGGAGGCTCCTACAATGAGCAGTTCTTC
>.|TRBV27|TRBJ2-7|TRBD1
CASKPNRGLYEQYF
TGTGCCAGCAAACCGAACAGGGGGCTGTACGAGCAGTACTTC
>.|TRBV4-1|TRBJ2-7|.
CASSLAPGEGNYEQYF
TGCGCCAGCAGCCTCGCCCCGGGAGAGGGGAACTACGAGCAGTACTTC
>.|TRBV19|TRBJ2-7|TRBD1
CASQNRDSKTYEQYF
TGTGCCAGTCAAAACCGGGACAGTAAAACCTACGAGCAGTACTTC
>.|TRBV27|TRBJ1-1|TRBD1
CASRGQGGTEAFF
TGTGCCAGCAGAGGACAGGGTGGTACTGAAGCTTTCTTT
>.|TRBV27|TRBJ1-5|.
CASSLRQGNQPQHF
TGTGCCAGCAGTTTAAGGCAGGGCAATCAGCCCCAGCATTTT
>.|TRBV19|TRBJ1-5|.
CASSIVPGVPNQPQHF
TGTGCCAGTAGTATAGTTCCCGGGGTCCCAAATCAGCCCCAGCATTTT
>.|TRBV19|TRBJ1-5|TRBD1
CASREDRGSNQPQHF
TGTGCCAGTAGGGAGGACAGGGGTAGCAATCAGCCCCAGCATTTT
>.|TRBV7-9|TRBJ1-4|.
CASELLVGGTNEKLFF
TGTGCCAGCGAGTTACTTGTCGGGGGGACTAATGAAAAACTGTTTTTT